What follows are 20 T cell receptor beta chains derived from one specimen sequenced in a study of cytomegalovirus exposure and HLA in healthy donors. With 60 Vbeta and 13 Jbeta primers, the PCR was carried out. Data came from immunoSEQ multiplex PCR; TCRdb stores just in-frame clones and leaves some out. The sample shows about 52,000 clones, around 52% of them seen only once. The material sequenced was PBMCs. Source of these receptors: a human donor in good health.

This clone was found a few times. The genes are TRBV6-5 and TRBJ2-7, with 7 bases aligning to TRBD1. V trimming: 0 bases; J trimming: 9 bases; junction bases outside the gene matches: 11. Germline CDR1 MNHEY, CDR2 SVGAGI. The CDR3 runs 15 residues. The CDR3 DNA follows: TGTGCCAGCAGTTACTCCGGGACAGAAAGGGGGCGGCAGTACTTC. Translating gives CASSYSGTERGRQYF.

CDR3 coding DNA: TGTGCCAGCTCACCTTGGGGACAGACTAGCACAGATACGCAGTATTTT. Encoded protein: CASSPWGQTSTDTQYF. The rearrangement uses TRBV18 and TRBJ2-3; 7 bases align to TRBD1. After removal of 3 bases from V and 0 bases from J, the junction contained 6 bases not matched to a gene. CDR1 is KGHSH, CDR2 LQKENI, per germline. This CDR3 is 16 amino acids long.

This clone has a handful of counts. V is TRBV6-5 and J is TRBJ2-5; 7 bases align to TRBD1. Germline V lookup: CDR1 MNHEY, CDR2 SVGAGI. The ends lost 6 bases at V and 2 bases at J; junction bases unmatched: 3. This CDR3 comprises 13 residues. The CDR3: CASRWTGQETQYF. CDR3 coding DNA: TGTGCCAGCAGATGGACAGGTCAAGAGACCCAGTACTTC.

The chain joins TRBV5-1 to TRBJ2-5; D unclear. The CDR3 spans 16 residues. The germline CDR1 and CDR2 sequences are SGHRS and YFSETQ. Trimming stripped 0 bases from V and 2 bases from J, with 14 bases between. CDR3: CASSLAGQVLQETQYF. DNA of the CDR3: TGCGCCAGCAGCTTGGCCGGTCAGGTACTTCAAGAGACCCAGTACTTC.

The CDR3 spells CASSGLTGDYGYTF. Written as DNA, the CDR3 is TGTGCCAGCAGCGGATTAACGGGGGACTATGGCTACACCTTC. The chain has TRBV5-4 and TRBJ1-2; a possible D gene is TRBD1 (5 bases). Germline CDR1 is SGHNT and CDR2 is YYREEE (reference sequence). CDR3 length: 14 amino acids. V lost 4 bases and J lost 3, with 13 bases in between.

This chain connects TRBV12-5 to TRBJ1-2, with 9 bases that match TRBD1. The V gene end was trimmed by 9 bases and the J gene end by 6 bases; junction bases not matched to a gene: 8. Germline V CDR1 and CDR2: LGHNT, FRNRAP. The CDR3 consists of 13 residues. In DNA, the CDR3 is TGTGCTAGCTCACCCCGGGACAGGGATGGCTACACCTTC. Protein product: CASSPRDRDGYTF.

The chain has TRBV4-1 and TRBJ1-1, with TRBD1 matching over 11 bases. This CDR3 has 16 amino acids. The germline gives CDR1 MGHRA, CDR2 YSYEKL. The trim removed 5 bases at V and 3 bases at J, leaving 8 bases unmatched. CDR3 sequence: CASSARTGGVYTEAFF. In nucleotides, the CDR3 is TGCGCCAGCAGCGCGCGGACAGGGGGCGTTTACACTGAAGCTTTCTTT.

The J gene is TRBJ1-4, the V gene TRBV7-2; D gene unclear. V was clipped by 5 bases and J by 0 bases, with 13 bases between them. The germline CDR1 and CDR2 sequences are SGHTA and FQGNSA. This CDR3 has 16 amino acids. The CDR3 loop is CASSLKTTSTNEKLFF. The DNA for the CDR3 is TGTGCCAGCAGCCTTAAGACGACATCAACTAATGAAAAACTGTTTTTT.

The CDR3 sequence: CASRSTPHSSPQHF. In nucleotides, the CDR3 is TGTGCCAGCCGGAGCACGCCCCATTCAAGTCCCCAGCATTTT. The chain employs TRBV16 and TRBJ1-5; no reliable D call. The V gene lost 8 bases and the J gene lost 10 bases, with 21 bases spanning the gap. CDR3 size: 14 residues. Germline V gene sequence: CDR1 KGHSY, CDR2 FQNENV.

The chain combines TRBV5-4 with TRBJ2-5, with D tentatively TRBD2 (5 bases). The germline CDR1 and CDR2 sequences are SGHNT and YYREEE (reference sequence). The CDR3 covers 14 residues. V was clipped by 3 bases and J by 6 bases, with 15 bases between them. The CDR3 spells CASSSPGRLKTQYF. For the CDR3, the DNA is TGTGCCAGCAGCTCCCCGGGGAGACTAAAGACCCAGTACTTC. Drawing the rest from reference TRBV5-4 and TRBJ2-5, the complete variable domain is ETGVTQSPTHLIKTRGQQVTLRCSSQSGHNTVSWYQQALGQGPQFIFQYYREEENGRGNFPPRFSGLQFPNYSSELNVNALELDDSALYLCASSSPGRLKTQYFGPGTRLLVL.

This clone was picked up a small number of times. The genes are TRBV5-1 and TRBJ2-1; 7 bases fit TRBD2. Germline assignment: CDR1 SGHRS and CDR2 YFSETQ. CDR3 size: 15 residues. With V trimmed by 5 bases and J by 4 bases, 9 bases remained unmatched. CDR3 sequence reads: CASRLRDYEYNEQFF. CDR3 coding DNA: TGCGCCAGCAGACTACGGGACTACGAATACAATGAGCAGTTCTTC.

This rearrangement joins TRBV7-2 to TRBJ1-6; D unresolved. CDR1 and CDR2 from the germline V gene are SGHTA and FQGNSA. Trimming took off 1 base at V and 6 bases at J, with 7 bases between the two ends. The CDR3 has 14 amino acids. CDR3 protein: CASSLVTVNSPLHF. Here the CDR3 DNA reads TGTGCCAGCAGCTTAGTAACAGTTAATTCACCCCTCCACTTT.

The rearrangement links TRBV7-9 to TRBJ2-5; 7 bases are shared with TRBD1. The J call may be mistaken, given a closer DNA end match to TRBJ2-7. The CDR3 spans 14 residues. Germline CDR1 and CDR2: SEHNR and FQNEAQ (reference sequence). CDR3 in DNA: TGTGCCAGCAGCTTTCAGGGGGTAGCCTACGAGCAGTACTTC. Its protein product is CASSFQGVAYEQYF.

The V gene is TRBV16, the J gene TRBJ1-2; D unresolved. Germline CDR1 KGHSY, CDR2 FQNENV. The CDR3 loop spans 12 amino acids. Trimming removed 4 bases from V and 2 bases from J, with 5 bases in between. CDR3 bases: TGTGCCAGCAGCCTAGAGAACTATGGCTACACCTTC. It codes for CASSLENYGYTF.

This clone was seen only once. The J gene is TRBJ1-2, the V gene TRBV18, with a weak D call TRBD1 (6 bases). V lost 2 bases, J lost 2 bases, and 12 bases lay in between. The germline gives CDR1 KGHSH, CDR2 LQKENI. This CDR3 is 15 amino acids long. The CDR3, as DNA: TGTGCCAGCTCACCAAACCCCGGACAGAACTATGGCTACACCTTC. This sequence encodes CASSPNPGQNYGYTF.

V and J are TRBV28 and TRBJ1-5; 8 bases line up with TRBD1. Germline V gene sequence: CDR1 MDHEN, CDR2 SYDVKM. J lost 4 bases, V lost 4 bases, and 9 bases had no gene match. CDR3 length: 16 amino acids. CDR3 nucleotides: TGTGCCAGCAGTTCACCCTCAGGACAGGGTAATCAGCCCCAGCATTTT. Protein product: CASSSPSGQGNQPQHF.

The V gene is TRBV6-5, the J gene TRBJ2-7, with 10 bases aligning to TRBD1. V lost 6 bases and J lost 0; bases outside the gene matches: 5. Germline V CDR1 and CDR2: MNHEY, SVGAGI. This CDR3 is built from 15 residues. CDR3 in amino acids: CASRVDRGLSYEQYF. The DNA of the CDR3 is TGTGCCAGCAGGGTCGACAGGGGGCTCTCCTACGAGCAGTACTTC.

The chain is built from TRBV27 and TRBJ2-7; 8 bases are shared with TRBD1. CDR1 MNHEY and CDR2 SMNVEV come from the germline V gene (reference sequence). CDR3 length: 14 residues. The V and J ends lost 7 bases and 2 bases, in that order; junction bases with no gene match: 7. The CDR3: CASTPRDRTYEQYF. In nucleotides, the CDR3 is TGTGCCAGCACACCTAGGGACAGGACCTACGAGCAGTACTTC.

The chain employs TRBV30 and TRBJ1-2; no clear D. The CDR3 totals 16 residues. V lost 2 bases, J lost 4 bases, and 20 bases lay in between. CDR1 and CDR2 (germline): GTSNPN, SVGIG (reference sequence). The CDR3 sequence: CAWSPRPDPGSYGYTF. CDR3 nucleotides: TGTGCCTGGAGTCCACGACCGGACCCGGGAAGCTATGGCTACACCTTC.

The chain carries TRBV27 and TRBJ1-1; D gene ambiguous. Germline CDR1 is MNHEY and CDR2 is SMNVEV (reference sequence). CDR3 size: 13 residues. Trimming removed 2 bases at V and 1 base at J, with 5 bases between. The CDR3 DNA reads TGTGCCAGCAGTTTACGAGAGAACACTGAAGCTTTCTTT. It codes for CASSLRENTEAFF.